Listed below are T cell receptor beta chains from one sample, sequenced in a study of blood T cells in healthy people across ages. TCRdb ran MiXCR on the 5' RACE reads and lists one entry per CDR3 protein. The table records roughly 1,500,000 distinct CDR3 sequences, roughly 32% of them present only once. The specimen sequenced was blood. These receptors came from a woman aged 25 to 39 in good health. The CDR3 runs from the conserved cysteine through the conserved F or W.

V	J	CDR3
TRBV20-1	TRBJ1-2	CSARPPNRAHGYTF
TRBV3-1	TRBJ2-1	CASSQAPGGGGGGNEQFF
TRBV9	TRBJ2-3	CASSVTGDVGDTQYF
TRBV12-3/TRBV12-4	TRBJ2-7	CASSNRDYLLEQYF
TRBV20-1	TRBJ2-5	CSASLAGGPQETQYF
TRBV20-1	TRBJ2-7	CSARDHRGSYEQYF
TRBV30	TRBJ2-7	CAWRPPDSYSYEQYF
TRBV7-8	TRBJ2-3	CASSLPPPADTQYF
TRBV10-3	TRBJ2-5	CAISVQGEYQETQYF
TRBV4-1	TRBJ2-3	CASSQPPEARSTDTQYF